The TCR beta chain under discussion was sequenced for a study of cytomegalovirus exposure and HLA in healthy donors. Study background: Assignment to the Caucasian-associated ancestry cluster applied to around 76% of the approximately 380 genotyped donors.

V was pared by 0 bases and J by 5 bases, with 6 bases of the junction left unmatched. The CDR3 consists of 17 residues. Germline V gene lookup returns CDR1 SGDLS and CDR2 YYNGEE. The PCR ran on 60 Vbeta and 13 Jbeta primers. TCRdb's copy holds only in-frame clones and misses some; the assay was immunoSEQ multiplex PCR. The sample shows under 200,000 clones, about three quarters of them seen only once. This receptor was obtained from a woman aged 40-49 years in good health and CMV-seropositive. The gene calls are TRBV9 and TRBJ2-1; 12 bases fit TRBD2. The specimen was PBMCs. In DNA, the CDR3 is TGTGCCAGCAGCGTAGGTCTAGCGGGAGGGTCGGACAATGAGCAGTTCTTC. This codes for CASSVGLAGGSDNEQFF.